The clone carrying this TCR beta chain was recorded many times. Its antigen is not known. These data belong to a study of T cell repertoires in cytomegalovirus infection. The V gene lost 1 base and the J gene lost 14 bases, with 15 bases spanning the gap. Germline V gene data show CDR1 as SGHTA and CDR2 as FQGNSA. The CDR3 extends over 13 amino acids. Whole-study results and caveats: CMV-specific TCR beta clonotypes restricted by HLA-C were the ones dominating the ex vivo response.

MiXCR, applied by TCRdb to the reads, yields one record per CDR3 protein. Of around 710,000 distinct CDR3 sequences in the sample, approximately 32% were seen once. This sample comprised cultured CD8+ T cells from PBMCs, obtained from culture after CMV antigen stimulation. The V and J genes are TRBV7-2 and TRBJ2-1; perhaps D is TRBD1 or TRBD2 (6 bases each). This receptor was identified in a human donor in good health (CMV status not recorded). Some clones in this sample may be carry-over from other donors' samples. The CDR3 DNA follows: TGTGCCAGCAGCTTAGGGGGGGCTAGCCCGAAGTTCTTC. The encoded protein is CASSLGGASPKFF.